These 27 T cell receptor beta chains were sequenced from one sample in a study of regulatory T cells in long-lasting Graves disease. Sequencing libraries for TCR beta were prepared with iRepertoire HTBI primers and Arm-PCR of CDR3 regions. TCRdb called the multiplex PCR reads again in MiXCR, with one record for every CDR3 protein. This sample has around 360,000 distinct CDR3 sequences; around 16% occur once, and the top ten carry 20%. Time point denoted: newly diagnosed GD, antithyroid drugs for less than 3 months. The TCR library was prepared using RNA isolated from PBMCs. These data also formed part of another study, on T cells in Graves' hyperthyroidism and ophthalmopathy.

The input for sequencing was peripheral blood mononuclear cells (PBMCs), taken at new diagnosis, from a patient treated with antithyroid drugs. These receptor sequences come from a woman under 30 with Graves disease.

This clonotype has only a few counts. A clone one base away is much larger, so this may be a read error. This chain connects TRBV11-2 to TRBJ2-7; weak D call: TRBD2 (7 bases). This CDR3 comprises 14 residues. Germline V gene sequence: CDR1 SGHAT, CDR2 FQNNGV. The CDR3, as DNA: TGTGCCAGCAGCTTGAGGGGGGACTACTACGAGCAGCACTTC. It yields the protein CASSLRGDYYEQHF.

The chain couples TRBV4-1 to TRBJ2-7, with D possibly matching TRBD2 (8 bases). V gave up 1 base and J gave up 7 bases, with 17 bases separating them. The germline gives CDR1 MGHRA, CDR2 YSYEKL. The CDR3 totals 15 residues. CDR3 in DNA: TGCGCCAGCAGCCAAGTGACAGGGACTAGTGGGGAGCAGTACTTC. Amino acid sequence: CASSQVTGTSGEQYF.

V usage is TRBV24-1 and J usage is TRBJ2-4; D is unresolved. The germline V gene has CDR1 KGHDR and CDR2 SFDVKD. V lost 4 bases and J 3 bases, leaving 12 bases between the germline ends. This CDR3 region has 15 residues. The chain's CDR3 is CATSDPTGLKNIQYF. CDR3 coding DNA: TGTGCCACCAGTGACCCAACGGGCCTCAAAAACATTCAGTACTTC.

This clonotype was picked up a small number of times. The chain carries TRBV6-2 or TRBV6-3 and TRBJ2-1, with 12 bases fitting TRBD2. After removal of 2 bases from V and 3 bases from J, the junction contained 8 bases not matched to a gene. The CDR3 length is 18 residues. Germline V gene data show CDR1 as MNHEY and CDR2 as SVGEGT. CDR3 DNA sequence: TGTGCCAGCAGTTACACCCTAGCGGGAGGGGCTGGCTACAATGAGCAGTTCTTC. This encodes CASSYTLAGGAGYNEQFF.

The sample holds many counts of this clonotype. V and J are TRBV18 and TRBJ1-3; D unclear. Germline V gives CDR1 KGHSH, CDR2 LQKENI. Between the trimmed V and J ends, which lost 8 bases and 4 bases, there was a span of 12 bases. The CDR3 covers 13 residues. The CDR3: CASSPGGGNTIYF. The DNA of the CDR3 is TGTGCCAGCAGTCCGGGAGGGGGAAACACCATATATTTT.

The sample holds a few counts of this clonotype. The chain links TRBV5-1 to TRBJ2-3; D remains ambiguous. V was clipped by 1 base and J by 4 bases, with 16 bases between them. Germline V gene sequence: CDR1 SGHRS, CDR2 YFSETQ. The CDR3 length is 16 residues. CDR3 protein: CASSLRGAYAPDTQYF. DNA for the CDR3: TGCGCCAGCAGCTTGCGTGGAGCGTACGCTCCAGATACGCAGTATTTT.

V usage is TRBV5-5 and J usage is TRBJ1-5, with D uncertain. The CDR3 sequence is 14 residues long. Per germline, CDR1 SGHKS and CDR2 YYEKEE (reference sequence). V was cut by 0 bases and J by 5 bases, with 9 bases left in between. This CDR3 is CASSLERVYQPQHF. CDR3 DNA: TGTGCCAGCAGCTTGGAGCGGGTTTATCAGCCCCAGCATTTT.

The chain combines TRBV7-2 with TRBJ2-3; the D gene could be TRBD1 or TRBD2 (7 bases each). The germline V gene encodes CDR1 SGHTA and CDR2 FQGNSA. CDR3 length equals 16 residues. V lost 3 bases, J lost 5 bases, and 18 bases lay in between. CDR3 bases: TGTGCCAGCAGCTTTATCAGGGGGGGCGCACGAGATACGCAGTATTTT. Amino acids: CASSFIRGGARDTQYF.

There are a few counts of this clonotype. The DNA of the CDR3 is TGCGCCAGCAGCTATGGGGGGACAGGGGAGTCTTCACCCCTCCACTTT. Protein product: CASSYGGTGESSPLHF. V and J are TRBV5-1 and TRBJ1-6; 10 nucleotides align to TRBD1. Trimming cost V 3 bases and J 9 bases; bases outside gene matches: 9. Germline CDR1 SGHRS, CDR2 YFSETQ. The CDR3 is made up of 16 amino acids.

This clonotype showed up many times. J is TRBJ1-1 and V is TRBV3-1, with D perhaps matching TRBD1 (5 bases). The CDR3 spans 14 residues. V was pared by 4 bases and J by 11 bases, with 20 bases between. Germline V lookup: CDR1 LGHDT, CDR2 YNNKEL (reference sequence). The CDR3 reads CASSLLDIAEGAFF. DNA for the CDR3: TGTGCCAGCAGCCTTCTGGACATCGCTGAAGGGGCTTTCTTT.

This chain links TRBV20-1 with TRBJ1-4; possibly TRBD1 for D (5 bases). Germline CDR1 and CDR2: DFQATT and SNEGSKA (reference sequence). V gave up 6 bases and J gave up 5 bases, with 13 bases separating them. The CDR3 is made up of 13 amino acids. CDR3 loop: CSAPWGRNEKLFF. CDR3 coding DNA: TGCAGTGCCCCCTGGGGCCGCAATGAAAAACTGTTTTTT.

The table lists this clonotype with many counts. V is TRBV18 and J is TRBJ2-1, with D perhaps TRBD1 (6 bases). This CDR3 region has 15 residues. Germline CDR1 and CDR2: KGHSH and LQKENI. V lost 2 bases and J lost 7, with 15 bases in between. For the CDR3, the DNA is TGTGCCAGCTCACCATCGCTAGCCCAGGGGAATGAGCAGTTCTTC. Translated: CASSPSLAQGNEQFF.

The rearrangement joins TRBV5-1 to TRBJ1-4; 7 bases are a match to TRBD1. Per the germline V gene, CDR1 is SGHRS and CDR2 is YFSETQ. Trimming removed 5 bases from V and 4 bases from J; junction bases left unmatched: 8. The CDR3 is made up of 15 amino acids. The DNA for the CDR3 is TGCGCCAGCAGGCCGACAGGGATCATTAATGAAAAACTGTTTTTT. Translation gives CASRPTGIINEKLFF.

The chain recombines TRBV19 with TRBJ1-1; D is unresolved. Germline CDR1 reads LNHDA; CDR2 reads SQIVND (reference sequence). Trimming cost V 0 bases and J 1 base, with 9 bases left between them. The CDR3 totals 15 residues. CDR3 in DNA: TGTGCCAGTAGTATAGAACCGGGCTCGAACACTGAAGCTTTCTTT. Protein sequence: CASSIEPGSNTEAFF.

This chain joins TRBV27 and TRBJ1-5, with 7 bases lining up with TRBD1. Germline lookup yields CDR1 MNHEY and CDR2 SMNVEV (reference sequence). This CDR3 region has 14 residues. V shed 3 bases, J shed 5 bases, and the junction held 4 bases outside the gene matches. This CDR3 reads CASSFQGGDQPQHF. Written as DNA, the CDR3 is TGTGCCAGCAGTTTCCAGGGGGGCGATCAGCCCCAGCATTTT.

A few counts support this clonotype. V usage is TRBV4-1 and J usage is TRBJ2-3, with 10 bases fitting TRBD2. V lost 3 bases to trimming and J lost 3 bases; unmatched junction nucleotides: 6. The CDR3 loop spans 16 amino acids. Germline V gene sequence: CDR1 MGHRA, CDR2 YSYEKL. The CDR3: CASSQEVSGRTDTQYF. The CDR3 bases are TGCGCCAGCAGCCAGGAAGTTAGCGGGAGGACAGATACGCAGTATTTT.

V and J are TRBV6-1 and TRBJ2-7; 9 nucleotides align to TRBD1. The J segment lost 6 bases and the V segment lost 11 bases, leaving 17 bases of the junction unmatched. Germline V lookup: CDR1 MNHNS, CDR2 SASEGT. This CDR3 region has 15 residues. DNA for the CDR3: TGTGCCTCCAAAAGGGGGGGGACAGGGCTAAGCGAGCAGTACTTC. It translates to CASKRGGTGLSEQYF.

In this sample, this clonotype turned up a few times. The rearrangement links TRBV6-2 or TRBV6-3 to TRBJ1-2, with 7 bases lining up with TRBD1. Germline values: CDR1 MNHEY, CDR2 SVGEGT. With 7 bases clipped from V and 3 bases from J, the junction kept 8 bases outside the gene matches. The length of the CDR3 is 14 residues. The CDR3 nucleotides are TGTGCCAGCACTATCGACAGGGAATACTATGGCTACACCTTC. The encoded protein is CASTIDREYYGYTF.

This clonotype was recorded at least ten times. CDR3 loop: CASSEGVGGTDTQYF. CDR3 nucleotides: TGTGCCAGCAGCGAAGGAGTGGGTGGCACAGATACGCAGTATTTT. The gene calls are TRBV6-2 or TRBV6-3 and TRBJ2-3; D call uncertain. Per the germline V gene, CDR1 is MNHEY and CDR2 is SVGEGT. The length of the CDR3 is 15 residues. The V end was cut by 6 bases, the J end by 1 base, with 14 bases between.

This clonotype was observed at least ten times. This chain joins TRBV5-5 and TRBJ2-1; no definite D call. Trimming removed 2 bases from V and 9 bases from J, with 15 bases in between. Germline CDR1 and CDR2: SGHKS and YYEKEE (reference sequence). CDR3 length: 14 residues. CDR3 sequence reads: CASSFRASGGEQFF. In DNA, the CDR3 is TGTGCCAGCAGCTTCCGGGCCTCCGGCGGTGAGCAGTTCTTC.

The sample holds a few counts of this clonotype. The chain uses TRBV20-1 and TRBJ2-1; 10 nucleotides line up with TRBD1. Per germline, CDR1 DFQATT and CDR2 SNEGSKA (reference sequence). V gave up 6 bases and J gave up 3 bases; unmatched junction bases: 8. The CDR3 has 15 residues. The CDR3 DNA reads as TGCAGTGCGCCAGGACAGGGGGAAGTCTACAATGAGCAGTTCTTC. Translated, it gives CSAPGQGEVYNEQFF.

Many counts were recorded for this clonotype. The V call is TRBV11-2, the J call TRBJ2-1; D unresolved. Trimming removed 10 bases at V and 3 bases at J, with 10 bases between. CDR3 length: 12 residues. Germline CDR1 reads SGHAT; CDR2 reads FQNNGV. The CDR3 is CAIVGYYNEQFF. The CDR3 nucleotides read TGTGCCATCGTTGGATACTACAATGAGCAGTTCTTC.

This clonotype was counted at least ten times. The rearrangement uses TRBV12-3 or TRBV12-4 and TRBJ2-1, with D unresolved. This CDR3 is 15 amino acids long. Trimming cost V 6 bases and J 4 bases, with 16 bases left between them. The CDR3 sequence: CASRTPRHRYNEQFF. CDR3 sequence (DNA): TGTGCCAGCAGGACCCCCCGACATCGATACAATGAGCAGTTCTTC.

This clonotype was seen a few times. The genes are TRBV7-9 and TRBJ2-3; D may be TRBD2 (6 bases). CDR1 and CDR2 from the germline V gene are SEHNR and FQNEAQ (reference sequence). CDR3 length: 17 residues. V was clipped by 3 bases and J by 5 bases, with 21 bases between them. CDR3 region: CASSLSREPQRGDTQYF. The CDR3 region has the DNA TGTGCCAGCAGCTTGAGCCGGGAGCCTCAAAGGGGAGATACGCAGTATTTT.

The chain has TRBV20-1 and TRBJ2-4; 13 bases fit TRBD2. CDR3 length: 19 amino acids. With 7 bases clipped from V and 1 base from J, the junction kept 16 bases outside the gene matches. Per germline, CDR1 DFQATT and CDR2 SNEGSKA (reference sequence). This CDR3 reads CSVELGLAGEGWAKNIQYF. The CDR3 DNA is TGCAGTGTTGAGCTCGGACTAGCGGGAGAGGGGTGGGCCAAAAACATTCAGTACTTC.

This clonotype was counted ten times or more. The chain couples TRBV9 to TRBJ2-5; a possible D gene is TRBD1 (6 bases). The CDR3 totals 13 residues. Trimming removed 3 bases at V and 4 bases at J, with 10 bases between. CDR1 SGDLS and CDR2 YYNGEE come from the germline V gene. The CDR3 reads CASSEGGTETQYF. In DNA form, the CDR3 reads TGTGCCAGCAGCGAAGGGGGTACAGAGACCCAGTACTTC. Based on the CDR3 plus reference TRBV9 and TRBJ2-5, the full variable domain is DSGVTQTPKHLITATGQRVTLRCSPRSGDLSVYWYQQSLDQGLQFLIQYYNGEERAKGNILERFSAQQFPDLHSELNLSSLELGDSALYFCASSEGGTETQYFGPGTRLLVL.

In this sample, this clonotype turned up many times. The junction differs from germline at one of its ends, possibly a read error. The V gene is TRBV12-3 or TRBV12-4, the J gene TRBJ1-2; perhaps TRBD1 as D (5 bases). The CDR3 is made up of 13 amino acids. The CDR3 reads CASSLGTTYGYTF. CDR3 DNA: TGTGCCAGCAGCTTAGGGACTACCTATGGCTACACCTTC.